This entry is about one T cell receptor (beta chain). V lost 2 bases, J lost 1 base, and 1 base stayed unmatched. Per the germline V gene, CDR1 is GTSNPN and CDR2 is SVGIG (reference sequence). The CDR3 runs to 13 residues. This sample is part of a study of CD8 T cells in Susac syndrome. It was with random hexamers that roughly 0.45 to 1 ug RNA was reverse transcribed. TCRdb re-analysed the immunoSEQ multiplex PCR reads in MiXCR, keeping a single row per CDR3 protein. The sample carries more than 95,000 distinct CDR3 sequences, over 85% recorded once. This receptor was obtained from a human donor with multiple sclerosis. The genes are TRBV30 and TRBJ2-7; TRBD1 aligns across 8 bases. The source material was CD8+ T cells from PBMCs. CDR3: CAWSTGGSYEQYF. The CDR3 DNA reads TGTGCCTGGAGTACAGGGGGGTCCTACGAGCAGTACTTC.